The 31 T cell receptor beta chains given below trace back to one sample, sequenced in a study of PD-L1 blockade in urothelial cancer. The data were produced by immunoSEQ multiplex PCR, yet TCRdb's version contains in-frame clones alone and is incomplete. The sample carries 70,000 or so clones, about nine tenths recorded once. Time point defined: pretreatment peripheral blood. The material was PBMCs, obtained around atezolizumab (anti-PD-L1) treatment. Receptor source: a man aged 65 to 79 with urothelial cancer.

This chain connects TRBV7-9 to TRBJ2-7, with D tentatively TRBD1 (7 bases). The germline V and J ends were trimmed by 5 bases and 0 bases, with 14 bases remaining between them. Germline V gene lookup returns CDR1 SEHNR and CDR2 FQNEAQ (reference sequence). The length of the CDR3 is 15 residues. CDR3 nucleotide sequence: TGTGCCAGCAGCCTGGGGGGACAGAGCTCCTACGAGCAGTACTTC. This sequence encodes CASSLGGQSSYEQYF.

The J gene is TRBJ2-3, the V gene TRBV2; D might be TRBD1 (6 bases). Deletions cut 7 bases from V and 2 bases from J, with 13 bases between. The germline CDR1 and CDR2 sequences are SNHLY and FYNNEI. The CDR3 is made up of 14 amino acids. The CDR3 here is CASTSGQTTDTQYF. In nucleotides, the CDR3 is TGTGCCAGCACGTCAGGACAGACCACAGATACGCAGTATTTT.

The chain has TRBV6-1 and TRBJ1-5; D is undetermined. Between the trimmed V and J ends, which lost 2 bases and 3 bases, there was a span of 8 bases. The CDR3 contains 14 residues. Germline V gene data show CDR1 as MNHNS and CDR2 as SASEGT. The CDR3 region is CASSEPRINQPQHF. CDR3 coding DNA: TGTGCCAGCAGTGAACCCAGGATCAATCAGCCCCAGCATTTT.

V gene TRBV19 combines with J gene TRBJ2-1, with 8 nucleotides matching TRBD1. Germline V gene sequence: CDR1 LNHDA, CDR2 SQIVND (reference sequence). J lost 1 base, V lost 4 bases, and 3 bases had no gene match. This CDR3 comprises 15 residues. The CDR3 here is CASSKDRDSYNEQFF. The CDR3 nucleotides are TGTGCCAGTAGTAAGGACAGGGATTCCTACAATGAGCAGTTCTTC.

This clone was recorded only once. The V and J genes are TRBV27 and TRBJ2-3; no clear D. The CDR3 runs to 14 residues. The V end was cut by 7 bases, the J end by 0 bases, with 11 bases between. CDR1 MNHEY and CDR2 SMNVEV come from the germline V gene (reference sequence). The CDR3 DNA sequence: TGTGCCAGCAAGGAAATCGGGAGCACAGATACGCAGTATTTT. This encodes CASKEIGSTDTQYF.

The chain links TRBV7-9 to TRBJ2-3, with D perhaps TRBD2 (5 bases). Trimming cost V 1 base and J 2 bases, with 13 bases left between them. The CDR3 sequence is 16 residues long. CDR1 SEHNR and CDR2 FQNEAQ come from the germline V gene (reference sequence). The CDR3 is CASSLGSGTYTDTQYF. CDR3 nucleotides: TGTGCCAGCAGCTTAGGGTCGGGAACGTACACAGATACGCAGTATTTT.

The chain couples TRBV7-9 to TRBJ2-6; D is unresolved. Germline values: CDR1 SEHNR, CDR2 FQNEAQ (reference sequence). The V end lost 5 bases, the J end lost 0 bases, and 8 bases lay between the germline ends. The CDR3 runs 15 residues. CDR3 DNA sequence: TGTGCCAGCAGCGAATGGGCCTCTGGGGCCAACGTCCTGACTTTC. Protein: CASSEWASGANVLTF.

The genes are TRBV2 and TRBJ2-7, with 13 bases identical to TRBD2. Germline V gene sequence: CDR1 SNHLY, CDR2 FYNNEI. The V gene end was trimmed by 7 bases and the J gene end by 3 bases; junction bases not matched to a gene: 6. The CDR3 contains 15 residues. The CDR3 sequence: CASNSWTSGSYEQYF. For the CDR3, the DNA is TGTGCCAGCAACAGCTGGACTAGCGGGAGCTACGAGCAGTACTTC.

The chain uses TRBV5-1 and TRBJ2-7; possibly TRBD2 for D (5 bases). Trimming removed 4 bases at V and 5 bases at J, with 10 bases between. The CDR3 runs 12 residues. Germline values: CDR1 SGHRS, CDR2 YFSETQ. The CDR3 spells CASSRGYDEQYF. Here the CDR3 DNA reads TGCGCCAGCAGCCGGGGATACGACGAGCAGTACTTC. Together with reference TRBV5-1 and TRBJ2-7, the CDR3 gives the full variable domain: KAGVTQTPRYLIKTRGQQVTLSCSPISGHRSVSWYQQTPGQGLQFLFEYFSETQRNKGNFPGRFSGRQFSNSRSEMNVSTLELGDSALYLCASSRGYDEQYFGPGTRLTVT.

The chain employs TRBV5-4 and TRBJ1-1, with D hard to call. The CDR3 has 14 residues. The V gene's germline CDR1 is SGHNT and CDR2 YYREEE (reference sequence). With 0 bases removed from V and 4 bases from J, the gap between germline ends came to 10 bases. This CDR3 is CASSLGEVGTEAFF. The CDR3 region has the DNA TGTGCCAGCAGCTTGGGGGAGGTGGGCACTGAAGCTTTCTTT.

The chain uses TRBV5-1 and TRBJ2-5; 8 nucleotides match TRBD1. J lost 0 bases, V lost 4 bases, and 5 bases had no gene match. The CDR3 extends over 15 amino acids. Per the germline V gene, CDR1 is SGHRS and CDR2 is YFSETQ. CDR3 nucleotide sequence: TGCGCCAGCAGCAAACAGGGGGAACACCAAGAGACCCAGTACTTC. Translation: CASSKQGEHQETQYF.

V gene TRBV28 combines with J gene TRBJ1-3; D perhaps matches TRBD1 (5 bases). V was cut by 6 bases and J by 4 bases, with 13 bases left in between. The CDR3 consists of 14 residues. Germline CDR1 reads MDHEN; CDR2 reads SYDVKM. CDR3 coding DNA: TGTGCCAGCAGCCTAACAGGAGCCGGAAACACCATATATTTT. Its translation: CASSLTGAGNTIYF.

The CDR3 sequence: CASSLAPANTGELFF. DNA for the CDR3: TGTGCCAGCAGCTTAGCCCCTGCGAACACCGGGGAGCTGTTTTTT. J is TRBJ2-2 and V is TRBV7-6, with D hard to call. Germline values: CDR1 SGHVS, CDR2 FNYEAQ. V was trimmed by 0 bases and J by 0 bases, leaving 5 bases between them. The CDR3 consists of 15 residues.

This sequence joins TRBV9 and TRBJ1-3; the D is unclear. Germline lookup yields CDR1 SGDLS and CDR2 YYNGEE. Trimming pared 0 bases from V and 2 bases from J, leaving 15 bases between. The CDR3 is 17 amino acids. Here the CDR3 reads CASSVDPDTLAGNTIYF. For the CDR3, the DNA is TGTGCCAGCAGCGTAGATCCAGACACCTTGGCTGGAAACACCATATATTTT.

This chain joins TRBV11-2 and TRBJ2-2, with 11 bases identical to TRBD1. Germline CDR1 SGHAT, CDR2 FQNNGV. The CDR3 has 15 amino acids. Trimming at V came to 0 bases and at J to 6 bases, leaving 0 bases not matched to a gene. Written as DNA, the CDR3 is TGTGCCAGCAGCTTAGAGGGACAGGGGGCCGGGGAGCTGTTTTTT. It yields the protein CASSLEGQGAGELFF.

The rearrangement uses TRBV12-5 and TRBJ2-1, with TRBD1 matching over 7 bases. The germline V gene has CDR1 LGHNT and CDR2 FRNRAP. CDR3 length equals 17 residues. Trimming cost V 1 base and J 14 bases; bases outside gene matches: 20. The CDR3 reads CASGLGADRVGTEGKFF. CDR3 coding DNA: TGTGCTAGTGGTTTGGGGGCAGACAGGGTTGGGACCGAGGGGAAGTTCTTC. Full variable domain (rest looked up from reference TRBV12-5 and TRBJ2-1): DARVTQTPRHKVTEMGQEVTMRCQPILGHNTVFWYRQTMMQGLELLAYFRNRAPLDDSGMPKDRFSAEMPDATLATLKIQPSEPRDSAVYFCASGLGADRVGTEGKFFGPGTRLTVL.

The rearrangement links TRBV7-9 to TRBJ2-5; 10 nucleotides match TRBD2. The J segment lost 4 bases and the V segment lost 0 bases, leaving 5 bases of the junction unmatched. The CDR3 is 16 amino acids. Per germline, CDR1 SEHNR and CDR2 FQNEAQ (reference sequence). The CDR3 nucleotides read TGTGCCAGCAGCTTAGCTCCTAGCGGGAGTGGAGAGACCCAGTACTTC. Translated, it gives CASSLAPSGSGETQYF. Full variable domain (rest looked up from reference TRBV7-9 and TRBJ2-5): DTGVSQNPRHKITKRGQNVTFRCDPISEHNRLYWYRQTLGQGPEFLTYFQNEAQLEKSRLLSDRFSAERPKGSFSTLEIQRTEQGDSAMYLCASSLAPSGSGETQYFGPGTRLLVL.

The chain employs TRBV6-6 and TRBJ2-7, with 13 bases fitting TRBD2. CDR3 size: 15 residues. J lost 4 bases, V lost 4 bases, and 4 bases had no gene match. Germline V gene sequence: CDR1 MNHNY, CDR2 SVGAGI (reference sequence). The chain's CDR3 is CASSWTSGGKYEQYF. Here the CDR3 DNA reads TGTGCCAGCAGTTGGACTAGCGGGGGAAAATACGAGCAGTACTTC.

This clone was recorded a few times. As DNA, the CDR3 is TGTGCCAGCAGTTACCGGAGAGGGGGTGAAGCTTTCTTT. As protein: CASSYRRGGEAFF. The gene calls are TRBV6-5 and TRBJ1-1; maybe TRBD1 (6 bases). V lost 2 bases and J 7 bases, leaving 11 bases between the germline ends. The CDR3 totals 13 residues. CDR1 MNHEY and CDR2 SVGAGI come from the germline V gene.

V gene TRBV4-2 combines with J gene TRBJ2-1; TRBD2 matches at 8 bases. V gave up 4 bases and J gave up 9 bases; unmatched junction bases: 11. The CDR3 is 15 residues long. The germline V gene has CDR1 LGHNA and CDR2 YNFKEQ. The CDR3 protein is CASSLGTGLAFEQFF. The CDR3 DNA sequence: TGTGCCAGCAGCCTCGGTACTGGACTAGCTTTTGAGCAGTTCTTC.

The rearrangement uses TRBV30 and TRBJ2-7; 8 bases fit TRBD2. This CDR3 region has 12 residues. The germline gives CDR1 GTSNPN, CDR2 SVGIG (reference sequence). The V gene end was trimmed by 4 bases and the J gene end by 4 bases; junction bases not matched to a gene: 3. The CDR3: CAWTGGGYEQYF. CDR3 bases: TGTGCCTGGACGGGAGGGGGATACGAGCAGTACTTC.

This rearrangement joins TRBV5-6 to TRBJ2-1, with D perhaps TRBD2 (6 bases). Germline values: CDR1 SGHDT, CDR2 YYEEEE. This CDR3 region has 12 residues. V lost 1 base to trimming and J lost 12 bases, with 11 bases between them. The CDR3 region has the DNA TGTGCCAGCAGCTTGTCCGGGAGACGGCAGTTCTTC. Its protein product is CASSLSGRRQFF. The full variable domain, in which reference TRBV5-6 and TRBJ2-1 provide the parts outside the CDR3, is DAGVTQSPTHLIKTRGQQVTLRCSPKSGHDTVSWYQQALGQGPQFIFQYYEEEERQRGNFPDRFSGHQFPNYSSELNVNALLLGDSALYLCASSLSGRRQFFGPGTRLTVL.

This sequence joins TRBV30 and TRBJ1-2; the match to TRBD1 covers 7 bases. V shed 7 bases and J 4 bases; nucleotides not matched to a gene: 6. Per germline, CDR1 GTSNPN and CDR2 SVGIG (reference sequence). This CDR3 region has 12 residues. The DNA for the CDR3 is TGTGCCTCTGACAGGGACGGCTATGGCTACACCTTC. Translation gives CASDRDGYGYTF.

This clone has only one observation. The V gene is TRBV20-1, the J gene TRBJ2-7; tentative D call: TRBD1 (6 bases). V dropped 2 bases and J dropped 4 bases, with 6 bases sitting between them. Germline CDR1 DFQATT, CDR2 SNEGSKA (reference sequence). There are 11 residues in the CDR3. The CDR3: CSARQGYEQYF. The CDR3 bases are TGCAGTGCTAGACAGGGGTACGAGCAGTACTTC.

In its sample, this clone was seen a few times. The chain joins TRBV18 to TRBJ2-7; 12 positions agree with TRBD2. Per germline, CDR1 KGHSH and CDR2 LQKENI. There are 15 residues in the CDR3. V gave up 3 bases and J gave up 0 bases; unmatched junction bases: 0. CDR3 protein: CASSPTSGGSYEQYF. Here the CDR3 DNA reads TGTGCCAGCTCACCGACTAGCGGGGGCTCCTACGAGCAGTACTTC.

This chain uses TRBV28 with TRBJ2-7, with TRBD1 identical over 9 bases. The trim removed 6 bases at V and 5 bases at J, leaving 14 bases unmatched. This CDR3 is 16 amino acids long. Germline-derived CDR1 and CDR2 are MDHEN and SYDVKM. The CDR3 reads CASSLSFGTGPHEQYF. CDR3 bases: TGTGCCAGCAGCCTTTCGTTTGGGACAGGGCCCCACGAGCAGTACTTC. The complete variable domain, with remaining parts taken from reference TRBV28 and TRBJ2-7, reads DVKVTQSSRYLVKRTGEKVFLECVQDMDHENMFWYRQDPGLGLRLIYFSYDVKMKEKGDIPEGYSVSREKKERFSLILESASTNQTSMYLCASSLSFGTGPHEQYFGPGTRLTVT.

V is TRBV28 and J is TRBJ2-1; 8 bases fit TRBD2. CDR1 and CDR2 from the germline V gene are MDHEN and SYDVKM. The CDR3 contains 16 residues. With V trimmed by 2 bases and J by 3 bases, 6 bases remained unmatched. The chain's CDR3 is CASSLRSGGIYNEQFF. CDR3 sequence (DNA): TGTGCCAGCAGTTTAAGGAGCGGGGGAATCTACAATGAGCAGTTCTTC.

V gene TRBV9 combines with J gene TRBJ2-2, with a tentative D call TRBD1 (5 bases). The CDR3 length is 15 residues. V dropped 0 bases and J dropped 4 bases, with 10 bases sitting between them. The germline V gene has CDR1 SGDLS and CDR2 YYNGEE. The chain's CDR3 is CASSVEGAITGELFF. The CDR3 nucleotides are TGTGCCAGCAGCGTAGAAGGGGCCATCACCGGGGAGCTGTTTTTT.

V is TRBV2 and J is TRBJ1-5; D possibly corresponds to TRBD1 (6 bases). The CDR3 totals 15 residues. Germline lookup yields CDR1 SNHLY and CDR2 FYNNEI. V gave up 6 bases and J gave up 3 bases, with 15 bases separating them. This CDR3 reads CASREQGLLNQPQHF. The DNA of the CDR3 is TGTGCCAGCAGAGAACAGGGTCTACTCAATCAGCCCCAGCATTTT. Looking up the rest from reference TRBV2 and TRBJ1-5 gives the full variable domain: EPEVTQTPSHQVTQMGQEVILRCVPISNHLYFYWYRQILGQKVEFLVSFYNNEISEKSEIFDDQFSVERPDGSNFTLKIRSTKLEDSAMYFCASREQGLLNQPQHFGDGTRLSIL.

The rearrangement uses TRBV5-4 and TRBJ2-7, with TRBD2 matching 12 bases. Germline CDR1 and CDR2: SGHNT and YYREEE (reference sequence). This CDR3 contains 14 residues. The junction had 5 bases not matched to a gene; V was cut back by 4 bases and J by 6 bases. CDR3 sequence (DNA): TGTGCCAGCAGCACTAGCGGGAGGTCTCGCGAGCAGTACTTC. Amino acids: CASSTSGRSREQYF.

V usage is TRBV10-1 and J usage is TRBJ2-5, with 8 bases matching TRBD1. This CDR3 region has 16 residues. V was clipped by 3 bases and J by 5 bases; unmatched bases: 11. The germline CDR1 and CDR2 sequences are WNHNN and SYGVQD (reference sequence). The CDR3 protein is CASSESPGGVRETQYF. The CDR3, as DNA: TGCGCCAGCAGTGAAAGCCCAGGGGGCGTTAGGGAGACCCAGTACTTC.